This TCR beta chain was sequenced in a study of shared clonotypes between healthy human individuals. Whole-study context: Three CD4 naive, three CD4 memory, two CD8 naive and one CD8 memory plate were used per donor. Overall study findings and caveats: Clonotypes shared by all four sorted-subset donors had higher generation probabilities than non-shared clonotypes.

CD45RO-negative, CCR7-selected cells formed the naive CD8 fraction, which excluded terminally differentiated effector memory CD45RA+ cells. As concerns this clone: The antigen remains undetermined.

The germline V gene encodes CDR1 LGHNT and CDR2 FRNRAP. The CDR3 is made up of 19 amino acids. The V end lost 0 bases, the J end lost 0 bases, and 15 bases lay between the germline ends. Generated by immunoSEQ multiplex PCR, the TCRdb table keeps only in-frame clones and is missing some. The sample records about 800,000 clones, roughly 96% being singletons. The sequence came from a man between 25 and 39 years old in good health. Sequenced material: naive CD8+ T cells sorted from blood. This chain links TRBV12-5 with TRBJ2-6; no firm D call. The CDR3 loop is CASGLVKAEFLSGANVLTF. In DNA form, the CDR3 reads TGTGCTAGTGGTTTGGTAAAGGCAGAATTCCTCTCTGGGGCCAACGTCCTGACTTTC.